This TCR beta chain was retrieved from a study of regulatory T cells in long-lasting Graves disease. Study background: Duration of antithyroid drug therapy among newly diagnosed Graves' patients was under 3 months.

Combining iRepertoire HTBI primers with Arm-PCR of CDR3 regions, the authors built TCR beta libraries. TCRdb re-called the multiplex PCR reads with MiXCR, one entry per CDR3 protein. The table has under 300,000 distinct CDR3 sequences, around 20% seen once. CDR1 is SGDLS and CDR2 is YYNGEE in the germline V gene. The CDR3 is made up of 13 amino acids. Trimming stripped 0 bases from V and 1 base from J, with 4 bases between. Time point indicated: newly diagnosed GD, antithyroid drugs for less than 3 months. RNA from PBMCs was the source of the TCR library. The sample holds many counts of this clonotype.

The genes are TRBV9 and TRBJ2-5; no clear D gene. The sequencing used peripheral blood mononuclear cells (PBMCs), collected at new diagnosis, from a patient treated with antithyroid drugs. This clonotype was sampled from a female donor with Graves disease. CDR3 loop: CASSVEAQETQYF. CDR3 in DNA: TGTGCCAGCAGCGTAGAGGCCCAAGAGACCCAGTACTTC.